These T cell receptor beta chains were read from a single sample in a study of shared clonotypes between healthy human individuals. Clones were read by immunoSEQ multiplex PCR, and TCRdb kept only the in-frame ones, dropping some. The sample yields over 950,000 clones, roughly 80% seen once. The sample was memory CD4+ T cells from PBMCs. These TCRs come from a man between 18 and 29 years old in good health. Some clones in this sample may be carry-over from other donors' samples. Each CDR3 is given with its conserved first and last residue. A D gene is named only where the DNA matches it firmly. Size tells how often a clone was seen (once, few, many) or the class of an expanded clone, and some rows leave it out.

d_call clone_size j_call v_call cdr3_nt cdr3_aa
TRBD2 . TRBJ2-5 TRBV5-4 TGTGCCAGCAGGGCTGGACTAGCGGGAGCGGAGACCCAGTACTTC CASRAGLAGAETQYF
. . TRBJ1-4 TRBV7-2 TGTGCCAGCAGCTTAGATCCGGGGGGTGAAAAACTGTTTTTT CASSLDPGGEKLFF
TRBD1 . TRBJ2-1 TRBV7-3 TGTGCCAGCAGTTTGCCCGGGACAGGTAGGGATAAGCAGTTCTTC CASSLPGTGRDKQFF
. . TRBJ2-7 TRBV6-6 TGTGCCAGCAGTTACCAATACTACGAGCAGTACTTC CASSYQYYEQYF
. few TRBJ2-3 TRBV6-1 TGTGCCAGCAGTGGCCAAGAGGGAGATACGCAGTATTTT CASSGQEGDTQYF
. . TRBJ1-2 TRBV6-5 TGTGCCAGCAGTTACTCGCGTGTCGAGAGCTACACCTTC CASSYSRVESYTF
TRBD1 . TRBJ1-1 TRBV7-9 TGTGCCAGCAGCAATCGACAGGGTGGCACTGAAGCTTTCTTT CASSNRQGGTEAFF
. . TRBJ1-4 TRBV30 TGTGCCTGGAGTGACCTTCCCTACAAACTGTTTTTT CAWSDLPYKLFF
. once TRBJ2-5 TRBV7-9 TGTGCCAGCAGCTTAGAAGCAGGGTACCAAGAGACCCAGTACTTC CASSLEAGYQETQYF
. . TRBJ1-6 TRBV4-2 TGTGCCAGCAGCAGAGACAGCGGTACGACCTCCTATAATTCACCCCTCCACTTT CASSRDSGTTSYNSPLHF
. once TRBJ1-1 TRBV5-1 TGCGCCAGCAGCTTGGTGGCAGGGCTGAACACTGAAGCTTTCTTT CASSLVAGLNTEAFF
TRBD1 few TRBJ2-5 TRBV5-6 TGTGCCAGCAGCCGGGGACAGGGAGAGACCCAGTACTTC CASSRGQGETQYF
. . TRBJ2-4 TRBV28 TGTGCCAGCAGTTCTCGGGTAGCGGTAGCCAAAAACATTCAGTACTTC CASSSRVAVAKNIQYF
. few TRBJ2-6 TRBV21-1 TGTGCCAGCAGCAAAGGCGGGTACTCTGGGGCCAACGTCCTGACTTTC CASSKGGYSGANVLTF
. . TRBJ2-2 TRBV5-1 TGCGCCAGCAGCTTCCGTTCGTGGGGCGCGGGATCCGGGGAGCTGTTTTTT CASSFRSWGAGSGELFF
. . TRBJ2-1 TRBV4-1 TGCGCCAGCAGCCAAGAAGGGCTAGGAGGGTTTGAGCAGTTCTTC CASSQEGLGGFEQFF
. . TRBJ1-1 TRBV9 TGTGCCAGCAGCGTAGTGGGGAGTCCGAACACTGAAGCTTTCTTT CASSVVGSPNTEAFF
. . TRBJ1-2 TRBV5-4 TGTGCCAGCAGCCCCTCCCCAAACTATGGCTACACCTTC CASSPSPNYGYTF
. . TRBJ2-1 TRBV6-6 TGTGCCAGCAGTTACCCGCGGACAGTCAAGAGTAATGAGCAGTTCTTC CASSYPRTVKSNEQFF
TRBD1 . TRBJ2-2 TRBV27 TGTGCCAGCAGTGGAGGACAGGGGGCGGACACCGGGGAGCTGTTTTTT CASSGGQGADTGELFF
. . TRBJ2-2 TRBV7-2 TGTGCCAGCAGCTCTAGCACCGGGGAGCTGTTTTTT CASSSSTGELFF
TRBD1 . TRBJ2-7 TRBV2 TGTGCCAGCCGGAGGACAGGGGGGAGCTACGAGCAGTACTTC CASRRTGGSYEQYF
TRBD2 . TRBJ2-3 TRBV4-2 TGTGCCAGCAGCCAAGGGCCGGCGGGAGCATTGACAGATACGCAGTATTTT CASSQGPAGALTDTQYF
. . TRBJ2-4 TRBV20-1 TGCAGTGCTAGCGAAGAAAACATTCAGTACTTC CSASEENIQYF
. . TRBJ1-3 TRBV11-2 TGTGCCAGCAGCCAACGGGGCGCGCGGACTGGAAACACCATATATTTT CASSQRGARTGNTIYF
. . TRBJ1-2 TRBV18 TGTGCCAGCTCACCAATGACAGCATCTAACTATGGCTACACCTTC CASSPMTASNYGYTF
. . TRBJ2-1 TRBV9 TGTGCCAGCAGCCCGCGTGGTAGCTATCCCAATGAGCAGTTCTTC CASSPRGSYPNEQFF
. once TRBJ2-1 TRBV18 TGTGCCAGCTCACCACTGAAGGACAATGAGCAGTTCTTC CASSPLKDNEQFF
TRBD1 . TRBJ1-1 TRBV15 TGTGCCACCAGCAGAGTCGACCAACAAACCGGGACAGAGAACACTGAAGCTTTCTTT CATSRVDQQTGTENTEAFF